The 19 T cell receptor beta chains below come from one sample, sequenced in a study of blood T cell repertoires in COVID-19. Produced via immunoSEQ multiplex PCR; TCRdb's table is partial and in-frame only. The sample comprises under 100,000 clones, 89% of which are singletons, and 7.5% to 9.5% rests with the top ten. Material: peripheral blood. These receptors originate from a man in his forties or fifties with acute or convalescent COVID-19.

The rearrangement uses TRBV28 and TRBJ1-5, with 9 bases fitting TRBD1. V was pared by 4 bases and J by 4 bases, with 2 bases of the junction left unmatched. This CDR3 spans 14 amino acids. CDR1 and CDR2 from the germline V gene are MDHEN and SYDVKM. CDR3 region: CASSSGQGNQPQHF. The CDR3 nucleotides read TGTGCCAGCAGTTCGGGACAGGGAAATCAGCCCCAGCATTTT.

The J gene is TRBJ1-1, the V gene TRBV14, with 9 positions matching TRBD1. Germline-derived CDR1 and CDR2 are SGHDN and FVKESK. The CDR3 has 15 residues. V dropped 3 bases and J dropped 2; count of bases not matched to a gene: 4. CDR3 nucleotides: TGTGCCAGCAGCCACTGGGACAGGGCTAACACTGAAGCTTTCTTT. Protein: CASSHWDRANTEAFF.

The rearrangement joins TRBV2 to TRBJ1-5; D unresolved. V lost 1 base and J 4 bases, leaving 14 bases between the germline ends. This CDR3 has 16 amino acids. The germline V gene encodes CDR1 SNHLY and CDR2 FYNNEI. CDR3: CASSEVGSSSNQPQHF. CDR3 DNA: TGTGCCAGCAGTGAAGTCGGTAGTAGCTCTAATCAGCCCCAGCATTTT.

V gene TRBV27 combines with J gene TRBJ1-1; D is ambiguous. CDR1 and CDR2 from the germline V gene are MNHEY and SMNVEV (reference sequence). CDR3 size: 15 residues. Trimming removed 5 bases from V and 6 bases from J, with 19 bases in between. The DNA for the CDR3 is TGTGCCAGCAGTCGACCCGGGCGGGTAGAGTCTGAAGCTTTCTTT. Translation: CASSRPGRVESEAFF.

The CDR3 protein is CASSESGTENNEQFF. The DNA for the CDR3 is TGCGCCAGCAGCGAATCCGGGACAGAGAACAATGAGCAGTTCTTC. This chain uses TRBV5-1 with TRBJ2-1; 7 bases fit TRBD1. This CDR3 spans 15 amino acids. J lost 5 bases, V lost 4 bases, and 9 bases had no gene match. Germline assignment: CDR1 SGHRS and CDR2 YFSETQ.

The CDR3 nucleotides are TGTGCCACCGGACCCGGGTCGGGGCAGCCCCAGCATTTT. Encoded protein: CATGPGSGQPQHF. The chain couples TRBV24-1 to TRBJ1-5; D unclear. Trimming shortened V by 9 bases and J by 7 bases, and 15 bases separated the two germline ends. The germline gives CDR1 KGHDR, CDR2 SFDVKD. The CDR3 is made up of 13 amino acids.

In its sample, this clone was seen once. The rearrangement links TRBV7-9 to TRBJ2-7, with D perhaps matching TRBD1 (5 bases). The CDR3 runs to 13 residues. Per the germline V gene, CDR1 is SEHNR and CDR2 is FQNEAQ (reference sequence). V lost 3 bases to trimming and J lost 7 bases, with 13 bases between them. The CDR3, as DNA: TGTGCCAGCAGCTTCGATCAGGGTCGGGAGCAGTACTTC. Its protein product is CASSFDQGREQYF.

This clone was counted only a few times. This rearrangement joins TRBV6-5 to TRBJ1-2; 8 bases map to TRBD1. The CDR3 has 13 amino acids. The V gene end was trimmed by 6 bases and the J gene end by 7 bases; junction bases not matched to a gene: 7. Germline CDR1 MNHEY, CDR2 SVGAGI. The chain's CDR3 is CASRKTGAAGYTF. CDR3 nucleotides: TGTGCCAGCAGGAAGACAGGGGCGGCTGGCTACACCTTC.

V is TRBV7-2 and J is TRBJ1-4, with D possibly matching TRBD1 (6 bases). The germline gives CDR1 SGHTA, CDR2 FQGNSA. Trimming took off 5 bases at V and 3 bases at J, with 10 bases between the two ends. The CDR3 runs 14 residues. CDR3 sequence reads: CASSPDRPNEKLFF. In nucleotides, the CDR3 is TGTGCCAGCAGCCCGGACAGACCTAATGAAAAACTGTTTTTT.

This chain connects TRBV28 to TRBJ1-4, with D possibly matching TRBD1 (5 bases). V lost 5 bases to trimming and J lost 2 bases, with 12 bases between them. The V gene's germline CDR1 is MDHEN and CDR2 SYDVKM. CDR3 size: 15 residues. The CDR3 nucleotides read TGTGCCAGCAGTCTCCGACAGTTCACTAATGAAAAACTGTTTTTT. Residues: CASSLRQFTNEKLFF.

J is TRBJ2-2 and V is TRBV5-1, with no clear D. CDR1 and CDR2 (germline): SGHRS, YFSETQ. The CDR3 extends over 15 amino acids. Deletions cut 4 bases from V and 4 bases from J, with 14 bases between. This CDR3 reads CASSAANSFTGELFF. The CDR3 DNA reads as TGCGCCAGCAGCGCCGCCAACTCTTTCACCGGGGAGCTGTTTTTT.

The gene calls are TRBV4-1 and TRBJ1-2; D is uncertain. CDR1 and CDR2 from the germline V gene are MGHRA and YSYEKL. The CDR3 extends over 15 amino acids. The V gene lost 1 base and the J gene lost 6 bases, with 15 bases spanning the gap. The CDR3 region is CASSQVTQVRNGYTF. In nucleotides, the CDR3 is TGCGCCAGCAGCCAAGTTACGCAGGTCCGGAATGGCTACACCTTC.

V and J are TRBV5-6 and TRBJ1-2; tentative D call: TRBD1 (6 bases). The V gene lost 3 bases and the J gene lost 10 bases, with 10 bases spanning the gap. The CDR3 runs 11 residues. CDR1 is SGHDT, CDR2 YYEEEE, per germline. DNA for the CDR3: TGTGCCAGCAGCTCCAGGGGCCCCTACACCTTC. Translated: CASSSRGPYTF.

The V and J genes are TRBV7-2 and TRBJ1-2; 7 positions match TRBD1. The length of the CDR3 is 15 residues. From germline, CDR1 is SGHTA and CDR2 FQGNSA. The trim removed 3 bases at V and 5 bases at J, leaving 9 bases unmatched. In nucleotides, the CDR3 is TGTGCCAGCAGCTTCCCCGACAGGGTCAGTTATGGCTACACCTTC. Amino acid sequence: CASSFPDRVSYGYTF.

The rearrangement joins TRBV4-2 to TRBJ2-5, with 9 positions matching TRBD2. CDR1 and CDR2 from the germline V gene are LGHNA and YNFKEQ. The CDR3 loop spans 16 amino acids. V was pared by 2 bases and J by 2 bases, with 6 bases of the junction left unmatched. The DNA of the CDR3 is TGTGCCAGCAGCCAATCTCGAGCGGGGGGACAAGAGACCCAGTACTTC. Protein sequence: CASSQSRAGGQETQYF.

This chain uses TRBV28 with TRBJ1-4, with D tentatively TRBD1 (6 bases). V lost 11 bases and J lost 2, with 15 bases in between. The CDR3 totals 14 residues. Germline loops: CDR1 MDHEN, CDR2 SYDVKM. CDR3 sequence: CACSGGGTNEKLFF. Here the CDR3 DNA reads TGTGCCTGTTCTGGGGGCGGGACTAATGAAAAACTGTTTTTT.

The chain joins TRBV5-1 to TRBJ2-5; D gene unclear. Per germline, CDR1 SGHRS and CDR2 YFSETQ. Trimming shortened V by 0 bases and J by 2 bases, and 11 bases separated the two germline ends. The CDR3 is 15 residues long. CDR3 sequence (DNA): TGCGCCAGCAGCTTGGCCGGGTGGCTTCAAGAGACCCAGTACTTC. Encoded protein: CASSLAGWLQETQYF.

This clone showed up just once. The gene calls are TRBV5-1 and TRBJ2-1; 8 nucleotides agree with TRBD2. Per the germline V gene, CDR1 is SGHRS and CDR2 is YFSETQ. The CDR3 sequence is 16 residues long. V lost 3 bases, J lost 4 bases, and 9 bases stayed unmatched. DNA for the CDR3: TGCGCCAGCAGCTCTGAGCGGGGGATCCTATACAATGAGCAGTTCTTC. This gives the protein CASSSERGILYNEQFF. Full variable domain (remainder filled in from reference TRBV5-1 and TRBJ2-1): KAGVTQTPRYLIKTRGQQVTLSCSPISGHRSVSWYQQTPGQGLQFLFEYFSETQRNKGNFPGRFSGRQFSNSRSEMNVSTLELGDSALYLCASSSERGILYNEQFFGPGTRLTVL.

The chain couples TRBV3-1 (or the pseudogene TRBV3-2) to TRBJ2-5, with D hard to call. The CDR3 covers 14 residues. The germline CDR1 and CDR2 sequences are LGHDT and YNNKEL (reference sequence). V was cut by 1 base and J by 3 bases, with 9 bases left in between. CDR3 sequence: CASSQVVQKETQYF. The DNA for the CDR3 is TGTGCCAGCAGCCAAGTGGTCCAGAAAGAGACCCAGTACTTC.